A single sample is the source of the 19 T cell receptor beta chains below, sequenced in a study of cytomegalovirus exposure and HLA in healthy donors. The primer mix had 60 Vbeta and 13 Jbeta primers. The method was immunoSEQ multiplex PCR; TCRdb's version includes in-frame clones alone and lacks a portion of them. The sample has tens of thousands of clones, about 60% seen once; the top ten hold more than 5%. Specimen: PBMCs. The origin of the receptors is a man between 25 and 39 years old in good health and CMV-seropositive.

The chain couples TRBV6-1 to TRBJ2-7, with 9 bases fitting TRBD2. Losses at the gene ends were 7 bases for V and 0 bases for J; bases not matched to a gene: 7. Germline V CDR1 and CDR2: MNHNS, SASEGT. The CDR3 sequence is 15 residues long. CDR3 DNA: TGTGCCAGCACAAGGGCGGGAGGGAGCTCCTACGAGCAGTACTTC. This encodes CASTRAGGSSYEQYF.

V gene TRBV4-1 combines with J gene TRBJ2-2; a possible D gene is TRBD1 (5 bases). The V end was cut by 5 bases, the J end by 6 bases, with 10 bases between. Germline loops: CDR1 MGHRA, CDR2 YSYEKL. This CDR3 spans 13 amino acids. CDR3: CASSGRVPGELFF. Here the CDR3 DNA reads TGCGCCAGCAGCGGCAGGGTCCCCGGGGAGCTGTTTTTT.

This clone has more than one count but fewer than ten. This sequence joins TRBV29-1 and TRBJ1-6, with 10 nucleotides matching TRBD1. V was clipped by 4 bases and J by 10 bases; unmatched bases: 4. In germline, CDR1 is SQVTM, CDR2 ANQGSEA. The CDR3 extends over 13 amino acids. Here the CDR3 DNA reads TGCAGCGTTGGAGGGACAGGGGACTCACCCCTCCACTTT. Translated, it gives CSVGGTGDSPLHF.

A few counts support this clone. This rearrangement joins TRBV14 to TRBJ2-7; no clear D gene. The CDR3 sequence is 12 residues long. Trimming cost V 0 bases and J 6 bases, with 6 bases left between them. Germline CDR1 reads SGHDN; CDR2 reads FVKESK. CDR3: CASSQDWLEQYF. As DNA, the CDR3 is TGTGCCAGCAGCCAAGACTGGCTCGAGCAGTACTTC. Combining the CDR3 with reference TRBV14 and TRBJ2-7 gives the whole variable domain EAGVTQFPSHSVIEKGQTVTLRCDPISGHDNLYWYRRVMGKEIKFLLHFVKESKQDESGMPNNRFLAERTGGTYSTLKVQPAELEDSGVYFCASSQDWLEQYFGPGTRLTVT.

The genes are TRBV18 and TRBJ2-1; the D is unclear. With 5 bases removed from V and 4 bases from J, the gap between germline ends came to 3 bases. This CDR3 contains 11 residues. Germline V lookup: CDR1 KGHSH, CDR2 LQKENI. CDR3 region: CASSTYNEQFF. In nucleotides, the CDR3 is TGTGCCAGCTCAACATACAATGAGCAGTTCTTC.

The CDR3 protein is CASSLGQGSTYEQYF. The CDR3 bases are TGCGCCAGCAGCTTAGGACAGGGATCCACCTACGAGCAGTACTTC. The gene calls are TRBV5-1 and TRBJ2-7; 8 nucleotides align to TRBD1. CDR1 SGHRS and CDR2 YFSETQ come from the germline V gene. There are 15 residues in the CDR3. After removal of 2 bases from V and 2 bases from J, the junction contained 6 bases not matched to a gene.

The genes are TRBV5-1 and TRBJ2-3, with 11 bases matching TRBD2. CDR1 and CDR2 (germline): SGHRS, YFSETQ. The CDR3 is 18 residues long. Trimming at V came to 5 bases and at J to 1 base, leaving 12 bases not matched to a gene. CDR3 sequence reads: CASRGGLADLLGTDTQYF. The CDR3, as DNA: TGCGCCAGCAGGGGGGGACTAGCGGACCTCCTGGGCACAGATACGCAGTATTTT.

The CDR3 spells CASSLEGVPNTGELFF. CDR3 nucleotides: TGCGCCAGCAGCTTGGAAGGGGTACCAAACACCGGGGAGCTGTTTTTT. The chain is built from TRBV5-1 and TRBJ2-2; TRBD1 might be the D (5 bases). This CDR3 contains 16 residues. V shed 0 bases and J shed 2 bases, with 11 bases lying between them. Germline-derived CDR1 and CDR2 are SGHRS and YFSETQ.

The sample holds a few counts of this clone. The chain couples TRBV6-5 to TRBJ2-7; 8 nucleotides match TRBD1. Trimming took 2 bases from V and 3 from J; bases not matched to a gene: 0. CDR1 and CDR2 from the germline V gene are MNHEY and SVGAGI. CDR3 length: 13 amino acids. CDR3 nucleotide sequence: TGTGCCAGCAGTTACGGGACAGGCTACGAGCAGTACTTC. It translates to CASSYGTGYEQYF.

In DNA form, the CDR3 reads TGTGCCAGCAGCTCAACCCGGGGAGGATCAGAGACCCAGTACTTC. Amino acid sequence: CASSSTRGGSETQYF. The chain recombines TRBV7-6 with TRBJ2-5; possible D gene TRBD2, 6 bases. The V gene lost 4 bases and the J gene lost 4 bases, with 16 bases spanning the gap. CDR3 length: 15 residues. Germline CDR1 SGHVS, CDR2 FNYEAQ. Supplemented by reference TRBV7-6 and TRBJ2-5, the full variable domain reads GAGVSQSPRYKVTKRGQDVALRCDPISGHVSLYWYRQALGQGPEFLTYFNYEAQQDKSGLPNDRFSAERPEGSISTLTIQRTEQRDSAMYRCASSSTRGGSETQYFGPGTRLLVL.

CDR3 amino acids: CVRSHLGGVEQYF. In DNA form, the CDR3 reads TGTGTCAGAAGCCATCTTGGGGGGGTCGAGCAGTACTTC. The chain joins TRBV7-5 to TRBJ2-7; the D call TRBD2 from the table was never checked on the DNA. TRBV7-5 is given as a pseudogene. This CDR3 is built from 13 residues.

V is TRBV5-1 and J is TRBJ2-5, with TRBD1 matching 8 bases. Germline CDR1 and CDR2: SGHRS and YFSETQ. V lost 3 bases, J lost 5 bases, and 6 bases stayed unmatched. This CDR3 region has 14 residues. The DNA of the CDR3 is TGCGCCAGCAGCTGGACAGGGTTGGTGGAGACCCAGTACTTC. As protein: CASSWTGLVETQYF.

The chain links TRBV7-2 to TRBJ1-5, with no clear D. This CDR3 is 13 amino acids long. V shed 2 bases and J shed 7 bases, with 9 bases lying between them. Germline CDR1 reads SGHTA; CDR2 reads FQGNSA. CDR3 in DNA: TGTGCCAGCAGCTTAAGAGAGGGACAGCCCCAGCATTTT. It translates to CASSLREGQPQHF.

This clone was seen a handful of times. The chain uses TRBV4-1 and TRBJ2-1, with 10 bases lining up with TRBD2. Germline assignment: CDR1 MGHRA and CDR2 YSYEKL. This CDR3 contains 16 residues. After removal of 2 bases from V and 4 bases from J, the junction contained 5 bases not matched to a gene. Here the CDR3 reads CASSQPGTSDYNEQFF. CDR3 bases: TGCGCCAGCAGCCAACCCGGGACTAGCGATTACAATGAGCAGTTCTTC.

The gene calls are TRBV19 and TRBJ2-1; TRBD2 agrees at 11 bases. Germline V CDR1 and CDR2: LNHDA, SQIVND (reference sequence). V was clipped by 5 bases and J by 4 bases; unmatched bases: 7. The CDR3 runs 16 residues. The CDR3, as DNA: TGTGCCAGTAGTTTAACTAGCGGGGGATCTTACAATGAGCAGTTCTTC. It codes for CASSLTSGGSYNEQFF.

In this sample, this clone turned up once. V gene TRBV4-1 combines with J gene TRBJ2-7; 8 bases agree with TRBD2. The CDR3 loop spans 14 amino acids. Germline V lookup: CDR1 MGHRA, CDR2 YSYEKL. V was pared by 7 bases and J by 5 bases, with 10 bases of the junction left unmatched. As DNA, the CDR3 is TGCGCCAGCACACCGGGAGGGTCAGGGAACGAGCAGTACTTC. Translation: CASTPGGSGNEQYF.

V and J are TRBV10-2 and TRBJ2-3; 7 nucleotides align to TRBD1. The CDR3 extends over 13 amino acids. The V gene end was trimmed by 7 bases and the J gene end by 4 bases; junction bases not matched to a gene: 5. Per germline, CDR1 WSHSY and CDR2 SAAADI. As DNA, the CDR3 is TGCGCCAGCACCAACAGGGGCGCAGATACGCAGTATTTT. It encodes CASTNRGADTQYF.

J is TRBJ1-5 and V is TRBV7-6; weak D call: TRBD1 (6 bases). Trimming removed 4 bases at V and 1 base at J, with 11 bases between. Germline V gene lookup returns CDR1 SGHVS and CDR2 FNYEAQ. CDR3 length: 15 residues. The CDR3 sequence is CASSSTTGSNQPQHF. The CDR3, as DNA: TGTGCCAGCAGCTCCACAACAGGGAGCAATCAGCCCCAGCATTTT.

This clone was detected a few times. The CDR3 nucleotides are TGTGCCAGCAGCAAAGTGCGATTCGATGAAAAACTGTTTTTT. Protein: CASSKVRFDEKLFF. The J gene is TRBJ1-4, the V gene TRBV11-3; D is unclear. Per the germline V gene, CDR1 is SGHNT and CDR2 is YENEEA. With 5 bases removed from V and 6 bases from J, the gap between germline ends came to 13 bases. This CDR3 region has 14 residues.